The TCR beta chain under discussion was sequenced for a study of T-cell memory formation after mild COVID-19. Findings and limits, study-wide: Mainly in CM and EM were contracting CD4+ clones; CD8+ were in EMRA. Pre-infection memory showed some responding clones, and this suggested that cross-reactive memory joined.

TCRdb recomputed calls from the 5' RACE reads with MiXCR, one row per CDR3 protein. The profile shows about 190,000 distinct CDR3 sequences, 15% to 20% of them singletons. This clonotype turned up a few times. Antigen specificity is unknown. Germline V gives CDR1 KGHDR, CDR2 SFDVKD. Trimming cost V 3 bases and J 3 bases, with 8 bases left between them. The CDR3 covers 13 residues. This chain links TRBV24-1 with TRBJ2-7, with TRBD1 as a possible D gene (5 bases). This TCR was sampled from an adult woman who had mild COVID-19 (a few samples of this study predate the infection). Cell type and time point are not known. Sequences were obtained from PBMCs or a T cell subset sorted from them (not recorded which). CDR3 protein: CATSDGANYEQYF. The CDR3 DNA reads TGTGCCACCAGTGATGGGGCTAACTACGAGCAGTACTTC.